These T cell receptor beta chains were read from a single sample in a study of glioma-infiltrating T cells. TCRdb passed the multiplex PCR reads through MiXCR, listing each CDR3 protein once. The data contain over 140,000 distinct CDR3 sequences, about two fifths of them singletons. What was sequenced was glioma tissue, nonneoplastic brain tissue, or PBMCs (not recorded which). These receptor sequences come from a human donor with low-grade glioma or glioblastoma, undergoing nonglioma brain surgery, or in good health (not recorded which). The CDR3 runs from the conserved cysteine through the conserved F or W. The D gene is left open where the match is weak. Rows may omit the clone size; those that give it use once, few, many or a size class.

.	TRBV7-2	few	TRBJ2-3	TGTGCCAGCAGCACGACTCCGTTTAGCACAGATACGCAGTATTTT	CASSTTPFSTDTQYF
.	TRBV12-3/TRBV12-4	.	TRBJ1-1	TGTGCCAGCAGAACCCGGGATGGGGACACTGAAGCTTTCTTT	CASRTRDGDTEAFF
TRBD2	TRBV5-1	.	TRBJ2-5	TGCGCCAGCAGCGGAGGACTAGCCAGAGAGACCCAGTACTTC	CASSGGLARETQYF
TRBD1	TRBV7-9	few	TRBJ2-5	TGTGCCAGCAGCTTAGGACAGGGTGTCGGAGAGACCCAGTACTTC	CASSLGQGVGETQYF
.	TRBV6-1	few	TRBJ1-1	TGTGCCAGCAACTCCCCGACAGTGAACACTGAAGCTTTCTTT	CASNSPTVNTEAFF
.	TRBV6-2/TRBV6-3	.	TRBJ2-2	TGTGCCAGCAGTTACGGGGGGACAGCCGGGGAGCTGTTTTTT	CASSYGGTAGELFF
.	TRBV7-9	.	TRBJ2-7	TGTGCCAGCAGCACAGGGCACTCCTACGAGCAGTACTTC	CASSTGHSYEQYF
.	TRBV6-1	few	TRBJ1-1	TGTGCCAGCAGGGAGCCGGGACGGTTGAACACTGAAGCTTTCTTT	CASREPGRLNTEAFF
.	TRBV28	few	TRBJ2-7	TGTGCCAGCAGGGACTGGGACGGAGACGAGCAGTACTTC	CASRDWDGDEQYF
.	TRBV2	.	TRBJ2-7	TGTGCCAGCAGTGAAGCGGTCTGGCCCTACGAGCAGTACTTC	CASSEAVWPYEQYF
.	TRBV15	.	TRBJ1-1	TGTGCCACCAGCAGAGACCGGGACTTGAACACTGAAGCTTTCTTT	CATSRDRDLNTEAFF
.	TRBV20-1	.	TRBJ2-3	TGCAGTGCGAGGTGGGCGGAGATCACAGATACGCAGTATTTT	CSARWAEITDTQYF
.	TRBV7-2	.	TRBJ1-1	TGTGCCAGCAGCTTGAGATGGAAAAGGGAGGGTTTTTCAGCTTTCTTT	CASSLRWKREGFSAFF
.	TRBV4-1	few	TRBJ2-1	TGCGCCAGCAGCCAAGGGACTACAGGGAAGGGTGAGCAGTTCTTC	CASSQGTTGKGEQFF
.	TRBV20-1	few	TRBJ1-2	TGCAGTGCTAGAGGGGGCGGTTCGGGCTATGGCTACACCTTC	CSARGGGSGYGYTF
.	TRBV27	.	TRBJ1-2	TGTGCCAGCAGTGATACAGGGACCTATGGCTACACCTTC	CASSDTGTYGYTF
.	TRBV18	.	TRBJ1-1	TGTGCCAGCTCTCCAACTCAGGGTGAGACTGAAGCTTTCTTT	CASSPTQGETEAFF
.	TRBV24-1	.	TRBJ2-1	TGTGCCACCAGTGATTTGGGGGGATCCGGCCAGAGCAATGAGCAGTTCTTC	CATSDLGGSGQSNEQFF
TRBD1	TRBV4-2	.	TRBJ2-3	TGTGCCAGCAGCCCAGGGGGTTTCGAGGATACGCAGTATTTT	CASSPGGFEDTQYF
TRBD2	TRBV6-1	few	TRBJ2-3	TGTGCCACCGGGGGGTCTAGCGGGAGTTCGGGTTTCGGCACAGATACGCAGTATTTT	CATGGSSGSSGFGTDTQYF
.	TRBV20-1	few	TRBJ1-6	TGCAGTGCCACAAATACAGCAAATTCACACCTCCACTTT	CSATNTANSHLHF
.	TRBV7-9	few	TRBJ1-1	TGTGCCAGCAGCGCTGGACGCCTGAACACTGAAGCTTTCTTT	CASSAGRLNTEAFF